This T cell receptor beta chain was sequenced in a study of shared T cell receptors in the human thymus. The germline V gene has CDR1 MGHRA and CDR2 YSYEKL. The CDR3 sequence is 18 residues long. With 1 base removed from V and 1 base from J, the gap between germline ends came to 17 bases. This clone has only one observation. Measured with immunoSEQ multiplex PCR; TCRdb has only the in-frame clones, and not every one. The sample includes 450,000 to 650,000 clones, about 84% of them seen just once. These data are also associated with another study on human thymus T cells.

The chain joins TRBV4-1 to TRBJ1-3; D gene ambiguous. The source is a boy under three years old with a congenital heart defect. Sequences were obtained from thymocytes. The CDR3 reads CASSQVLGDYRSGNTIYF. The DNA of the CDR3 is TGCGCCAGCAGCCAAGTTTTGGGCGATTATAGATCTGGAAACACCATATATTTT.